The subject of this entry is one T cell receptor beta chain. No antigen is known for it. It has no much larger one-base neighbor in the sample; base qualities were not kept. The cohort was made up of 666 healthy bone marrow donors. At the time of sampling, every cohort member was nominally healthy, though immune exposures that went unrecorded were likely present. CMV serostatus was positive for roughly 290 and negative for about 50% of the roughly 670 cohort members, and was not recorded for this donor. A peripheral blood sample was provided by each donor, and peripheral blood mononuclear cells were used for TCR beta sequencing. Genomic DNA extraction from the blood cell samples was performed with the Qiagen DNeasy Blood Extraction Kit. The library was prepared using the immunoSEQ multiplex PCR assay. A mixture of 60 forward primers for TCR Vbeta segments and 13 reverse primers for TCR Jbeta segments was used in the multiplex PCR. The CDR3 region of rearranged TCR beta genes was amplified from genomic DNA with a multiplex PCR assay. Amplified TCR beta libraries were sequenced as 87-base-pair reads on the Illumina HiSeq System. Regarding the original processing steps: In a later analysis, some 80 million unique TCR beta chains were counted across the roughly 670 repertoires, and roughly 11 million of these chains were shared by at least two donors. Raw reads were error-corrected and collapsed into unique sequences with a nearest-neighbor algorithm that merged closely related sequences to remove PCR and sequencing errors. To assign V, D and J gene segments, CDR3 sequences were aligned to IMGT reference sequences. For a sequence to be retained, a match of at least six nucleotides was required to both a V gene segment and a J gene segment. Rearrangements were classified as productive when the CDR3 lacked stop codons and remained in frame with V and J, and all other rearrangements were classified as non-productive. Following IMGT convention, CDR3 was defined as the stretch from the second conserved V-encoded cysteine up to the conserved J-encoded phenylalanine. The earlier analysis of 587 of the donors excluded any sequence lacking an unambiguous match to a single V gene segment. In an earlier analysis of around 600 of the donors, V segments were called functional above 56.7% productive rearrangements and were called segregating when the between-donor standard deviation exceeded 5%. A statistical classification framework was built for diagnosing cytomegalovirus status from the catalog of TCR beta chain sequences. In a later analysis, V and J genes were assigned by comparing TCR nucleotide sequences against IMGT/GENE-DB human TR gene sequences. Using the TCRdist pipeline, a later analysis assigned CDR3 sequences along with most-parsimonious VDJ recombination scenarios. In a later analysis, each TCR beta chain was defined by its CDR3 amino acid sequence together with its V-gene family, and reads lacking a unique V-gene family were excluded. To address suspected cross-contamination and a sequencing artifact, a later analysis removed around 590 highly shared, low-generation-probability nucleotide sequences. In a later analysis, a clonal expansion index was calculated for each public chain from normalized within-repertoire ranks of inferred template counts. A later analysis computed generation probabilities with a VDJ recombination model fitted to out-of-frame rearrangements, and checked the results against IGoR. In a later analysis, TCR-TCR, TCR-HLA and TCR-CMV co-occurrence was scored with hypergeometric tests, and a repertoire-size bias correction was applied to TCR pairs. In a later analysis, false discovery rates were estimated by permuting HLA or CMV assignments 20 times. A later analysis grouped co-occurring TCRs with DBSCAN, adding TCRdist sequence similarity when clustering within HLA-allele-positive subsets. Co-occurrence clustering excluded repertoires with fewer than 30,000 or more than 120,000 public chains, plus five with anomalous nucleotide sharing. The immuneACCESS repertoire file appears here via TCRdb, limited to in-frame rearrangements. These files lack a portion of the clones; in checked studies, under half of the deficit traces to unresolved V genes, and the cause of the others is not known. V, J and clone size are taken as reported in that table, and D and trimming were inferred from the DNA itself. The sample table contains some 150,000 clones; only one count was recorded for about three quarters of them. The ten largest clonotypes hold about an eighth of the sample.

Taken from cysteine to phenylalanine, the CDR3 has 16 residues. Here the CDR3 DNA is all that survives: 48 bases in frame from base 1. The germline V gene encodes CDR1 SGDLS and CDR2 YYNGEE. Deletion took 0 bases off V and 4 bases off J, with a span of 16 bases between the germline ends. These data belong to a study of cytomegalovirus exposure and HLA in healthy donors (TCRdb year 2017). In the study overall: In an earlier analysis of around 540 of the donors, under 300 Gb of sequence data and 117 million unique TCR beta sequences from 150 million to 200 million T cells were reported. An early release covering 500 to 750 HLA-typed donors comprised approximately 290 gigabases of sequencing data and roughly 85 million unique TCR sequences. Of the 300 to 500 genotyped donors, 65% to 90% were placed in the genetic ancestry cluster associated with self-reported Caucasian donors. The study aimed to test whether cataloging public T cell receptors could reveal signatures of past pathogen exposure. The study used immunosequencing to profile the T cell repertoires of 666 subjects and linked those repertoires to cytomegalovirus serostatus. A separate validation cohort of 100 to 150 different subjects was used in addition to the roughly 670-subject first cohort. To predict cytomegalovirus infection status, the study brought together high-throughput TCR immunosequencing, statistical association of individual TCRs with disease status, and machine learning. In a later analysis, previously published TCR beta repertoires from about 670 donors were re-analyzed and high-resolution HLA genotyping was added so that TCR occurrence patterns could be studied. Rather than using new phenotypic data, the later analysis identified candidate immune exposures from TCR beta sequences and from how often those sequences occurred across donors. An earlier analysis of 587 of the donors applied high-throughput TCR beta sequencing to assess whether each TCR beta V gene segment acted as functional or pseudogenic. Donor age, sex, ethnicity and CMV serostatus were compiled together with the repertoire data. In a later genetic analysis, genome-wide SNP genotypes for about 55% of the roughly 700 donors were used, and that subset was treated as a discovery cohort. All discovery cohort repertoires had been generated on a single sequencing platform. Class I and class II HLA loci were covered by the typing at four-digit resolution. The number of typed donors differed by locus: about 620-640 for A, B, C, DRB1 and DQB1; 522 for DQA1; roughly 600 for DPA1; and around 470 for DPB1. About five DR-DQ haplotypes were handled as single units for association and clustering because linkage in the cohort was strong. Among approximately 370 genotyped donors of the cohort, an average of around 250,000 unique TCR beta nucleotide sequences was sequenced per donor, of which about 20% were non-productive.

Broader findings and caveats from the paper: A later analysis associated approximately 17,000 TCR beta sequences with specific HLA alleles at a false discovery rate of 0.05. Because counts were too low, about 15 rarely observed V segments, including chromosome 9 orphons, were left out of the earlier analysis of some 640 of the donors. The presence/absence analyses assumed that sequencing depth was roughly uniform across donors, and that assumption may not be true. Immune exposure information for the cohort was limited to CMV serostatus. A further reported finding was that TCR beta sequences accurately predicted the HLA-A and HLA-B alleles for most subjects in the first cohort. Some IMGT-functional V segments, including TRBV6-2 and TRBV6-3, could not be told apart with the 87-base-pair reads, so those segments were excluded. According to a later analysis, parvovirus B19, influenza, CMV and Epstein-Barr virus appeared linked to several top co-occurrence clusters. Compared with the approximately 670-donor mean, donors in an Asian-associated ancestry cluster had fewer N-insertions in productive TCRs, according to a later genetic analysis. While some public TCRs were present in many individuals, most TCR sequences turned up only very rarely across donors. The authors suggested that the approach could potentially be extended to other disease states and immunological phenotypes. The study gave a list of about 160 TCR beta chains associated with cytomegalovirus. Compared with equally common non-associated chains, HLA-associated TCR beta chains in a later analysis were more clonally expanded and had lower generation probabilities. Correlated functional status among segregating V segments might be attributable to linkage disequilibrium, but an unknown experimental factor could not be ruled out. A cluster of highly shared sequence variants was judged likely to represent a technical artifact of the sequencing pipeline. A later genetic analysis associated a missense DCLRE1C variant with V-gene and J-gene trimming of TCR beta chains, and an independent cohort replicated the association. Because HLA typing was missing for some donors at each locus, association tests included only the typed subset. In both the original and validation cohorts, the classifier was reported to diagnose cytomegalovirus status with high specificity and sensitivity. Most CMV-associated TCR beta chains appeared to be HLA-restricted in a later analysis, and the HLA associations seemed to be driven largely by CMV exposure. In this cohort, only TCR beta chains were sequenced, and detectable features were limited by the absence of alpha or paired-chain data. In vitro tests confirmed that a few of the cytomegalovirus-associated TCR beta chains recognize cytomegalovirus antigens. Strong co-occurrence of HLA alleles, especially DR and DQ, made assigning TCR associations to individual alleles difficult. Broadly in line with IMGT annotations, most TCR beta V segments showed up in productive rearrangements about 87% or about 30% of the time in an earlier analysis of 450 to 750 of the donors. A later analysis found that TCR association rates varied across HLA loci, with DRB1 alleles showing the most associated TCRs and HLA-C alleles the fewest.

The sequenced sample consisted of PBMCs. The sequence derives from a human donor in good health. The sequence is built from TRBV9 and TRBJ1-1, with the identity of the D gene unclear. The sequenced DNA: TGTGCCAGCAGCGTAGCACCGAATCCCACTTTCACTGAAGCTTTCTTT. Its protein product is CASSVAPNPTFTEAFF.